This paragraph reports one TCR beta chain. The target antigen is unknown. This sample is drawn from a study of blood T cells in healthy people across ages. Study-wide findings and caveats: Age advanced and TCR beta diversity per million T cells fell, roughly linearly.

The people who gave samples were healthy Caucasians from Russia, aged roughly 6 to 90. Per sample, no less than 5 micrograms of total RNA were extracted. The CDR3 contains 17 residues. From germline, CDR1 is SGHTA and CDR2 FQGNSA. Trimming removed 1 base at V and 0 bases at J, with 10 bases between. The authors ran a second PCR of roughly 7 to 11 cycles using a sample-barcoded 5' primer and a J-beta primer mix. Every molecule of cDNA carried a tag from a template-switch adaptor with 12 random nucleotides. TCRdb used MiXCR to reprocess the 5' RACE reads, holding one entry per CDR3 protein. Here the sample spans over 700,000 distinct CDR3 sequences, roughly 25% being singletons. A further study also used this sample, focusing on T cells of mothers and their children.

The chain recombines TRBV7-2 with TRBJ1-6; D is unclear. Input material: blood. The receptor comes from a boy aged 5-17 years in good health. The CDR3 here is CASSLGLRSSYNSPLHF. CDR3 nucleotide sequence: TGTGCCAGCAGCTTAGGTCTCAGGAGCTCCTATAATTCACCCCTCCACTTT.